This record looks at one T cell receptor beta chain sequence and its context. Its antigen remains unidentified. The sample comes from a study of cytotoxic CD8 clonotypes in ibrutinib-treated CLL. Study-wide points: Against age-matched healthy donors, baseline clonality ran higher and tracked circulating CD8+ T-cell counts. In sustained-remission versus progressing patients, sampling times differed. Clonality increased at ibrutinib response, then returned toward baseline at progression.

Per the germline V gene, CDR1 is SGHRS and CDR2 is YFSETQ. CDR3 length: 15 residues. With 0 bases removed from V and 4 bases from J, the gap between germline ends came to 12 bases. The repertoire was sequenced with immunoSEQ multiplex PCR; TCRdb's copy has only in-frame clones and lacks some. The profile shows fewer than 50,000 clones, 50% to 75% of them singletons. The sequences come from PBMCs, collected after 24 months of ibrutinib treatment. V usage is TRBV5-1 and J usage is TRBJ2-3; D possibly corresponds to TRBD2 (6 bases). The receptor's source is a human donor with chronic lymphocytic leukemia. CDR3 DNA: TGCGCCAGCAGCTTGGGATCCGGGGGACCAGATACGCAGTATTTT. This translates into CASSLGSGGPDTQYF.